What follows describes a single TCR beta chain. What it binds is not known. This sample was included in a study of Graves' ophthalmopathy and Graves' hyperthyroidism. Notes on the study in general: The model's ophthalmopathy progression predictions had more than 55% sensitivity and 72.22% specificity.

Researchers classed hyperthyroidism as stable given no ophthalmopathy within 18 months of follow-up. Among the exclusions were patients with other autoimmune diseases, uncontrolled infections, pregnancy or lactation. Trimming shortened V by 3 bases and J by 0 bases, and 11 bases separated the two germline ends. The CDR3 sequence is 15 residues long. In germline, CDR1 is MGHRA, CDR2 YSYEKL. Beta-chain TCR CDR3 regions were amplified from RNA transcripts. Following a first-round RT-PCR that used HTBI primers, a second-round multiplex PCR was carried out. TCRdb used MiXCR to reprocess the multiplex PCR reads, holding one entry per CDR3 protein. The table has 500,000 to 700,000 distinct CDR3 sequences, approximately 22% seen once; the top ten hold around 6.5%.

Sequenced input: peripheral blood. The source is a woman younger than 30 with stable Graves' hyperthyroidism. Some clones in this sample may be carry-over from other donors' samples. V usage is TRBV4-1 and J usage is TRBJ2-5, with D tentatively TRBD1 or TRBD2 (5 bases each). CDR3 coding DNA: TGCGCCAGCAGCCAGGGGGTAACAGACCAAGAGACCCAGTACTTC. It is translated as CASSQGVTDQETQYF.